The 19 T cell receptor beta chains reported below all come from one sample, sequenced in a study of regulatory T cells in long-lasting Graves disease. Noted time point: persistent/refractory GD, antithyroid drugs over 5 years with positive TRAb. After RNA was extracted from PBMCs, the TCR library was made from it. Assembly of TCR beta libraries relied on iRepertoire HTBI primers together with Arm-PCR of CDR3 regions. A single record per CDR3 protein comes from TCRdb applying MiXCR to the multiplex PCR reads. The sample lists a few hundred thousand distinct CDR3 sequences; around a fifth were seen once. The sample consisted of peripheral blood mononuclear cells (PBMCs), taken when the disease was refractory, from a patient treated with antithyroid drugs. These receptors were obtained from a female donor with Graves disease.

This clonotype was counted only a few times. This chain links TRBV9 with TRBJ1-1; perhaps TRBD1 as D (5 bases). Germline CDR1 is SGDLS and CDR2 is YYNGEE. Trimming pared 5 bases from V and 1 base from J, leaving 12 bases between. This CDR3 contains 14 residues. The CDR3 nucleotides read TGTGCCAGCAGTAAAATAACAGGGAACACTGAAGCTTTCTTT. It encodes CASSKITGNTEAFF.

On this clonotype itself: It differs at one base from a far larger clone, so likely a read error. The chain employs TRBV6-9 and TRBJ1-2; D gene uncertain. The CDR3 sequence is 19 residues long. Trimming left V 4 bases short and J 0 bases short, with 24 bases between. The V gene's germline CDR1 is MNHGY and CDR2 SVAAGI. The CDR3 sequence: CASSLATRGSLATNYGYTF. As DNA, the CDR3 is TGTGCCAGCAGTTTGGCAACCCGGGGTTCATTAGCGACTAACTATGGCTACACCTTC.

CDR3 DNA: TGTGCCAGTAGTATAAAGGTGGACACACCCCAGGGTGGCTACACCTTC. Amino acids: CASSIKVDTPQGGYTF. The V call is TRBV19, the J call TRBJ1-2, with D possibly TRBD1 on 5 matching bases. There are 16 residues in the CDR3. In germline, CDR1 is LNHDA, CDR2 SQIVND (reference sequence). The germline V and J ends were trimmed by 2 bases and 7 bases, with 20 bases remaining between them.

Details on this clonotype: Since a much larger clone is just one base distant, this may be a read error. This chain links TRBV7-2 with TRBJ2-5; D possibly uses TRBD1 or TRBD2 (5 bases each). V gave up 4 bases and J gave up 0 bases, with 12 bases separating them. The CDR3 covers 15 residues. Looked up from germline, CDR1 is SGHTA and CDR2 is FQGNSA. The DNA of the CDR3 is TGTGCCAGCAGCTCCCGGCGAGGGGACCAAGAGACCCAGTACTTC. As protein: CASSSRRGDQETQYF. The full variable domain, rest sourced from reference TRBV7-2 and TRBJ2-5, is GAGVSQSPSNKVTEKGKDVELRCDPISGHTALYWYRQSLGQGLEFLIYFQGNSAPDKSGLPSDRFSAERTGGSVSTLTIQRTQQEDSAVYLCASSSRRGDQETQYFGPGTRLLVL.

This clonotype has at least ten counts. The chain recombines TRBV9 with TRBJ2-2; 7 bases align to TRBD1. The germline V gene encodes CDR1 SGDLS and CDR2 YYNGEE. The length of the CDR3 is 15 residues. V lost 0 bases and J lost 4; bases outside the gene matches: 3. CDR3: CASSVEGGFTGELFF. CDR3 sequence (DNA): TGTGCCAGCAGCGTAGAAGGGGGCTTCACCGGGGAGCTGTTTTTT. Using reference TRBV9 and TRBJ2-2 for the parts outside the CDR3, the full variable domain is DSGVTQTPKHLITATGQRVTLRCSPRSGDLSVYWYQQSLDQGLQFLIQYYNGEERAKGNILERFSAQQFPDLHSELNLSSLELGDSALYFCASSVEGGFTGELFFGEGSRLTVL.

The rearrangement joins TRBV7-3 to TRBJ1-3; D is possibly TRBD1 (6 bases). There are 15 residues in the CDR3. The germline CDR1 and CDR2 sequences are SGHTA and FQGTGA. Trimming took off 2 bases at V and 4 bases at J, with 12 bases between the two ends. In nucleotides, the CDR3 is TGTGCCAGCAGCTTATCCTCCGGGACAGGAAACACCATATATTTT. Translation gives CASSLSSGTGNTIYF.

In this sample, this clonotype turned up many times. This rearrangement joins TRBV28 to TRBJ1-1; D is unresolved. Per germline, CDR1 MDHEN and CDR2 SYDVKM. The CDR3 has 12 amino acids. V lost 2 bases and J lost 6, with 7 bases in between. CDR3 residues: CASSLIRAEAFF. CDR3 nucleotides: TGTGCCAGCAGTTTAATCCGGGCTGAAGCTTTCTTT. Filled out from reference TRBV28 and TRBJ1-1, the complete variable domain reads DVKVTQSSRYLVKRTGEKVFLECVQDMDHENMFWYRQDPGLGLRLIYFSYDVKMKEKGDIPEGYSVSREKKERFSLILESASTNQTSMYLCASSLIRAEAFFGQGTRLTVV.

The chain carries TRBV5-1 and TRBJ2-7, with TRBD2 identical over 10 bases. Trimming cost V 4 bases and J 1 base; bases outside gene matches: 2. The CDR3 runs 14 residues. Germline CDR1 is SGHRS and CDR2 is YFSETQ. The CDR3 DNA sequence: TGCGCCAGCAGCGAGGGACTAGCGTCCTACGAGCAGTACTTC. Translating it yields CASSEGLASYEQYF.

This clonotype was seen many times. The chain has TRBV12-3 or TRBV12-4 and TRBJ2-2, with D uncertain. The germline V and J ends were trimmed by 6 bases and 0 bases, with 8 bases remaining between them. The CDR3 sequence is 14 residues long. CDR3 in amino acids: CASSKYANTGELFF. Here the CDR3 DNA reads TGTGCCAGCAGCAAGTACGCGAACACCGGGGAGCTGTTTTTT.

This clonotype was detected a few times. This sequence joins TRBV7-2 and TRBJ1-5; possible D gene TRBD1, 5 bases. Trimming took off 5 bases at V and 3 bases at J, with 20 bases between the two ends. CDR3 length: 17 residues. Germline-derived CDR1 and CDR2 are SGHTA and FQGNSA. In nucleotides, the CDR3 is TGTGCCAGCAGCCAAGACCCCATGACAGTTTTCAATCAGCCCCAGCATTTT. It codes for CASSQDPMTVFNQPQHF.

The count of this clonotype is one. Germline and junction disagree at one end, which may indicate a read error. The genes are TRBV7-9 and TRBJ2-4, with 8 bases lining up with TRBD2. There are 14 residues in the CDR3. Germline-derived CDR1 and CDR2 are SEHNR and FQNEAQ (reference sequence). The chain's CDR3 is CASTPGGGENTQYF. The CDR3 nucleotides are TGTGCCAGCACTCCGGGGGGGGGGGAAAACACTCAGTACTTC.

The J gene is TRBJ2-2, the V gene TRBV6-1; D perhaps matches TRBD2 (5 bases). CDR1 and CDR2 (germline): MNHNS, SASEGT. There are 12 residues in the CDR3. Trimming cost V 8 bases and J 5 bases, with 9 bases left between them. The CDR3 DNA is TGTGCCAGCCCACGCGGGACCGGGGAGCTGTTTTTT. The encoded protein is CASPRGTGELFF.

The V gene is TRBV28, the J gene TRBJ1-5; D call uncertain. Trimming left V 3 bases short and J 7 bases short, with 10 bases between. The germline V gene encodes CDR1 MDHEN and CDR2 SYDVKM. The CDR3 totals 13 residues. The CDR3 is CASSFFSGQPQHF. CDR3 bases: TGTGCCAGCAGTTTTTTCAGTGGCCAGCCCCAGCATTTT.

The V call is TRBV7-9, the J call TRBJ2-7, with 13 nucleotides matching TRBD2. Unmatched junction bases numbered 8, after V lost 5 bases and J lost 10 bases. CDR3 length equals 14 residues. Germline CDR1 and CDR2: SEHNR and FQNEAQ (reference sequence). Here the CDR3 reads CASSVGLAGTEQYF. The CDR3 region has the DNA TGTGCCAGCAGCGTGGGACTAGCGGGAACGGAACAGTACTTC.

The sample holds a few counts of this clonotype. Without the conserved terminal phenylalanine or tryptophan, this CDR3 likely stems from a read error. The chain links TRBV5-5 to TRBJ2-7, with a weak D call TRBD1 (5 bases). The CDR3 covers 13 residues. Deletions cut 2 bases from V and 7 bases from J, with 13 bases between. Per germline, CDR1 SGHKS and CDR2 YYEKEE (reference sequence). This CDR3 is CASSLITGVEQYL. As DNA, the CDR3 is TGTGCCAGCAGCTTAATCACAGGAGTAGAGCAGTACCTC.

The chain carries TRBV11-1 and TRBJ2-7; D is unclear. The germline V gene encodes CDR1 SGHAT and CDR2 FQDESV (reference sequence). The CDR3 spans 16 residues. V was trimmed by 5 bases and J by 2 bases, leaving 19 bases between them. The CDR3 region is CASSPTGPFSPYEQYF. Written as DNA, the CDR3 is TGTGCCAGCAGCCCAACCGGACCTTTCTCTCCCTACGAGCAGTACTTC.

The CDR3 DNA is TGTGCCTGGAGCGCCTTTAAACTGTTTTTT. Amino acid sequence: CAWSAFKLFF. This chain uses TRBV30 with TRBJ1-4; D is undetermined. Germline V gene data show CDR1 as GTSNPN and CDR2 as SVGIG (reference sequence). The CDR3 sequence is 10 residues long. V lost 3 bases, J lost 11 bases, and 7 bases lay in between.

This rearrangement joins TRBV20-1 to TRBJ2-3; D is unclear. This CDR3 is built from 12 residues. V was shortened by 6 bases and J by 3 bases, with 10 bases between the two germline ends. Germline V gene data show CDR1 as DFQATT and CDR2 as SNEGSKA (reference sequence). DNA of the CDR3: TGCAGTGCCACAGTGGCGACAGATACGCAGTATTTT. The encoded protein is CSATVATDTQYF.

In its sample, this clonotype was seen a few times. V gene TRBV7-2 combines with J gene TRBJ2-5, with 9 nucleotides matching TRBD2. The J call may be wrong; the DNA end is better matched by TRBJ2-1. CDR1 is SGHTA, CDR2 FQGNSA, per germline. The CDR3 has 16 amino acids. CDR3 in DNA: TGTGCCAGCAGCTTTATCGGCGGGAGGGCCGACAATGAGCAGTTCTTC. The encoded protein is CASSFIGGRADNEQFF.